Shown below are 23 T cell receptor beta chains from a single sample sequenced in a study of blood T cell repertoires in COVID-19. Libraries were prepared by immunoSEQ multiplex PCR; TCRdb keeps only in-frame clonotypes and omits some of them. The data contain fewer than 110,000 clones, over 60% of them seen just once; the ten biggest clones take up roughly 4%. Sequencing was performed on peripheral blood. These receptors originate from an older man with acute or convalescent COVID-19.

This clone was seen a few times. The genes are TRBV5-4 and TRBJ1-2; D is unresolved. This CDR3 region has 13 residues. Germline values: CDR1 SGHNT, CDR2 YYREEE (reference sequence). Trimming took 5 bases from V and 5 from J, leaving 13 bases between them. The CDR3 DNA is TGTGCCAGCAGTACCGGGATCGAGTATGGCTACACCTTC. It encodes CASSTGIEYGYTF.

V gene TRBV7-8 combines with J gene TRBJ2-3; 7 bases match TRBD2. V lost 1 base to trimming and J lost 0 bases; unmatched junction nucleotides: 4. This CDR3 is 16 amino acids long. Germline V CDR1 and CDR2: SGHVS, FQNEAQ. The CDR3 DNA sequence: TGTGCCAGCAGCTTAGGGGGAGGGGAAAGCACAGATACGCAGTATTTT. Translating gives CASSLGGGESTDTQYF. The whole variable domain, filled in from reference TRBV7-8 and TRBJ2-3, reads GAGVSQSPRYKVAKRGQDVALRCDPISGHVSLFWYQQALGQGPEFLTYFQNEAQLDKSGLPSDRFFAERPEGSVSTLKIQRTQQEDSAVYLCASSLGGGESTDTQYFGPGTRLTVL.

This rearrangement joins TRBV12-5 to TRBJ2-1, with TRBD2 identical over 12 bases. CDR1 and CDR2 (germline): LGHNT, FRNRAP. The CDR3 length is 19 residues. Trimming at V came to 0 bases and at J to 7 bases, leaving 13 bases not matched to a gene. The CDR3 region has the DNA TGTGCTAGTGGTTTGGTACTGGGACTAGCGGGTCCTCCGGCGAATGAGCAGTTCTTC. Protein product: CASGLVLGLAGPPANEQFF.

The V gene is TRBV6-5, the J gene TRBJ1-5; 9 bases are shared with TRBD1. V shed 4 bases and J 2 bases; nucleotides not matched to a gene: 3. The CDR3 runs to 15 residues. CDR1 and CDR2 from the germline V gene are MNHEY and SVGAGI. Written as DNA, the CDR3 is TGTGCCAGCAGTTCGGGACAGGGAGGCAATCAGCCCCAGCATTTT. This gives the protein CASSSGQGGNQPQHF.

V usage is TRBV5-1 and J usage is TRBJ2-3, with 13 bases lining up with TRBD2. The CDR3 runs 16 residues. With 2 bases clipped from V and 1 base from J, the junction kept 1 base outside the gene matches. Germline loops: CDR1 SGHRS, CDR2 YFSETQ. CDR3 region: CASSLTSGGGTDTQYF. The CDR3 coding sequence is TGCGCCAGCAGCTTAACTAGCGGGGGGGGCACAGATACGCAGTATTTT.

A single count supports this clone. Other DNA sequences within the sample encode an identical CDR3. The J gene is TRBJ2-7, the V gene TRBV19, with TRBD1 matching 8 bases. This CDR3 is built from 12 residues. V gave up 9 bases and J gave up 4 bases; unmatched junction bases: 5. Germline lookup yields CDR1 LNHDA and CDR2 SQIVND (reference sequence). CDR3 sequence: CASRDRGYEQYF. CDR3 in DNA: TGTGCCAGCCGAGACAGGGGTTACGAGCAGTACTTC.

This clone was seen a single time. The chain joins TRBV11-2 to TRBJ2-1; D unclear. Germline CDR1 is SGHAT and CDR2 is FQNNGV. This CDR3 has 15 residues. V dropped 2 bases and J dropped 5 bases, with 13 bases sitting between them. Written as DNA, the CDR3 is TGTGCCAGCAGCTTATTGGCAGGAAAACACAATGAGCAGTTCTTC. It yields the protein CASSLLAGKHNEQFF.

Here the CDR3 reads CASSSVGSGELFF. In DNA form, the CDR3 reads TGTGCCAGCAGTTCGGTCGGGTCCGGGGAGCTGTTTTTT. This rearrangement joins TRBV12-3 or TRBV12-4 to TRBJ2-2, with D uncertain. The V end lost 4 bases, the J end lost 6 bases, and 9 bases lay between the germline ends. This CDR3 comprises 13 residues.

The chain is built from TRBV3-1 (or the pseudogene TRBV3-2) and TRBJ2-7; 9 bases map to TRBD1. The CDR3 sequence is 12 residues long. In germline, CDR1 is LGHDT, CDR2 YNNKEL (reference sequence). V dropped 3 bases and J dropped 7; count of bases not matched to a gene: 1. CDR3: CASSQTGGEQYF. The CDR3 DNA is TGTGCCAGCAGCCAGACAGGGGGTGAGCAGTACTTC.

The chain is built from TRBV5-1 and TRBJ2-7, with 7 bases fitting TRBD2. Germline CDR1 is SGHRS and CDR2 is YFSETQ. The CDR3 sequence is 14 residues long. The V segment lost 5 bases and the J segment 1 base; nucleotides outside the gene matches: 6. The CDR3 loop is CASRGGSNSYEQYF. Written as DNA, the CDR3 is TGCGCCAGCAGGGGGGGGTCAAATTCCTACGAGCAGTACTTC.

The V call is TRBV3-1 (or the pseudogene TRBV3-2), the J call TRBJ2-5; 10 bases map to TRBD2. Per the germline V gene, CDR1 is LGHDT and CDR2 is YNNKEL (reference sequence). CDR3 size: 18 residues. J lost 0 bases, V lost 0 bases, and 7 bases had no gene match. The CDR3 DNA reads TGTGCCAGCAGCCAAGATCGTAGCGGGGGGCCGTACCAAGAGACCCAGTACTTC. Translated: CASSQDRSGGPYQETQYF.

This chain joins TRBV7-2 and TRBJ1-1, with 7 bases fitting TRBD1. Per the germline V gene, CDR1 is SGHTA and CDR2 is FQGNSA. With 1 base clipped from V and 11 bases from J, the junction kept 7 bases outside the gene matches. The CDR3 runs 13 residues. CDR3 coding DNA: TGTGCCAGCAGCTTAGAACAGGGGAAGATGGCTTTCTTT. Protein product: CASSLEQGKMAFF.

V gene TRBV7-2 combines with J gene TRBJ2-2; 12 bases agree with TRBD1. The CDR3 is 16 amino acids. Germline CDR1 SGHTA, CDR2 FQGNSA. Losses at the gene ends were 6 bases for V and 3 bases for J; bases not matched to a gene: 5. The CDR3 loop reads CASSTGQGADTGELFF. CDR3 bases: TGTGCCAGCAGTACGGGACAGGGGGCGGACACCGGGGAGCTGTTTTTT.

The rearrangement uses TRBV7-2 and TRBJ1-1; the D gene is possibly TRBD1 (6 bases). Germline lookup yields CDR1 SGHTA and CDR2 FQGNSA. The CDR3 has 12 amino acids. Trimming cost V 6 bases and J 9 bases, with 14 bases left between them. The CDR3 region has the DNA TGTGCCAGCAGGCCAATGGACAGCAAAGCTTTCTTT. It yields the protein CASRPMDSKAFF.

The chain recombines TRBV19 with TRBJ2-2; 7 bases agree with TRBD1. Germline V gene sequence: CDR1 LNHDA, CDR2 SQIVND (reference sequence). The V and J ends lost 5 bases and 0 bases, in that order; junction bases with no gene match: 3. The CDR3 consists of 15 residues. CDR3 bases: TGTGCCAGTAGTCCAGGGGGAGCGAACACCGGGGAGCTGTTTTTT. Translation gives CASSPGGANTGELFF.

In this sample, this clone turned up a few times. This sequence joins TRBV6-1 and TRBJ2-6; the D is unclear. This CDR3 is 15 amino acids long. Germline V gene lookup returns CDR1 MNHNS and CDR2 SASEGT. The V end was cut by 1 base, the J end by 2 bases, with 6 bases between. The CDR3 nucleotides are TGTGCCAGCAGTGAAGACGAGACTGGGGCCAACGTCCTGACTTTC. Translating it yields CASSEDETGANVLTF.

This clone appeared a single time. The chain joins TRBV19 to TRBJ2-7, with D possibly being TRBD1 (6 bases). The CDR3 length is 14 residues. From germline, CDR1 is LNHDA and CDR2 SQIVND (reference sequence). Trimming took 5 bases from V and 11 from J, leaving 22 bases between them. CDR3 loop: CASSPQTGSYGKYF. The CDR3 region has the DNA TGTGCCAGTAGTCCTCAGACAGGATCCTATGGGAAGTACTTC.

The CDR3 DNA sequence: TGTGCCAGCAGCTTGACAGAAAATGAAAAACTGTTTTTT. It translates to CASSLTENEKLFF. The chain couples TRBV7-9 to TRBJ1-4; perhaps TRBD1 as D (5 bases). The CDR3 is 13 amino acids. The V end lost 3 bases, the J end lost 5 bases, and 7 bases lay between the germline ends. Germline V CDR1 and CDR2: SEHNR, FQNEAQ (reference sequence).

This chain joins TRBV10-1 and TRBJ2-2; 7 bases match TRBD2. There are 15 residues in the CDR3. In germline, CDR1 is WNHNN, CDR2 SYGVQD (reference sequence). V lost 3 bases and J lost 6; bases outside the gene matches: 7. The chain's CDR3 is CASSDPAGSSGELFF. CDR3 DNA: TGCGCCAGCAGTGATCCAGCGGGGAGCTCCGGGGAGCTGTTTTTT.

This clone was seen just once. The rearrangement joins TRBV3-1 (or the pseudogene TRBV3-2) to TRBJ2-6; D unresolved. Trimming took 7 bases from V and 4 from J, leaving 8 bases between them. Germline CDR1 LGHDT, CDR2 YNNKEL (reference sequence). This CDR3 spans 13 amino acids. DNA of the CDR3: TGTGCCAGCATGTCTCTGGGGGCCAACGTCCTGACTTTC. Translated, it gives CASMSLGANVLTF.

This clone appeared a few times. V is TRBV7-2 and J is TRBJ2-7; D remains unclear. The CDR3 spans 15 residues. In germline, CDR1 is SGHTA, CDR2 FQGNSA. Trimming cost V 5 bases and J 3 bases, with 17 bases left between them. CDR3 nucleotide sequence: TGTGCCAGCAGCCCGCTGGTCGGGTCGGTCTACGAGCAGTACTTC. It codes for CASSPLVGSVYEQYF.

This chain connects TRBV7-8 to TRBJ1-3, with TRBD1 matching 9 bases. There are 15 residues in the CDR3. After removal of 3 bases from V and 7 bases from J, the junction contained 7 bases not matched to a gene. Germline-derived CDR1 and CDR2 are SGHVS and FQNEAQ. In nucleotides, the CDR3 is TGTGCCAGCAGCTTGTGGACAGGGGAGGAGAACACCATATATTTT. Its translation is CASSLWTGEENTIYF.

The V call is TRBV9, the J call TRBJ1-2; possible D gene TRBD1, 5 bases. The V gene's germline CDR1 is SGDLS and CDR2 YYNGEE. Deletions cut 0 bases from V and 5 bases from J, with 8 bases between. The CDR3 consists of 13 residues. The chain's CDR3 is CASSVARDYGYTF. CDR3 nucleotides: TGTGCCAGCAGCGTAGCCAGGGATTATGGCTACACCTTC.